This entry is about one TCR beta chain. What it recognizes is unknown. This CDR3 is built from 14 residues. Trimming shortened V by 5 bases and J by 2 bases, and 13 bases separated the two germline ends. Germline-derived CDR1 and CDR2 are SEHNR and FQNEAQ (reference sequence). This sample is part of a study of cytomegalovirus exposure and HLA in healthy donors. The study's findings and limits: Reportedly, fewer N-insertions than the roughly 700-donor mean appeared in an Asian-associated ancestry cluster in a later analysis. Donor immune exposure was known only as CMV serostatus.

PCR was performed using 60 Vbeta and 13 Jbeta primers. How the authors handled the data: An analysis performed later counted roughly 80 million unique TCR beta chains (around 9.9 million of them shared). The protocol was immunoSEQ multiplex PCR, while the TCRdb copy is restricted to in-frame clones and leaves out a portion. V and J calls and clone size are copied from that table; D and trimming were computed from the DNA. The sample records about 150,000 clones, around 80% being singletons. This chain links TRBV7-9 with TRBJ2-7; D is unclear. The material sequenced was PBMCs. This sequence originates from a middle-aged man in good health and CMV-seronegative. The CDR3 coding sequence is TGTGCCAGCAGCACCGTCCAGGCCACCTACGAGCAGTACTTC. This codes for CASSTVQATYEQYF. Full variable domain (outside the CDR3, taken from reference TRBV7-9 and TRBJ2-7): DTGVSQNPRHKITKRGQNVTFRCDPISEHNRLYWYRQTLGQGPEFLTYFQNEAQLEKSRLLSDRFSAERPKGSFSTLEIQRTEQGDSAMYLCASSTVQATYEQYFGPGTRLTVT.